This TCR beta chain was identified in a study of cytomegalovirus exposure and HLA in healthy donors. Study outcomes and limitations: Later, an analysis found that TCR clusters from the first cohort tended to co-occur in the 120 or so validation repertoires. It was confirmed in vitro that a few of the CMV-associated chains were specific for CMV antigens.

CDR3 length: 13 amino acids. The germline V gene has CDR1 SNHLY and CDR2 FYNNEI. V lost 2 bases and J 4 bases, leaving 6 bases between the germline ends. The donors were in the approximately 120-subject validation cohort, distinct from the roughly 600-subject first cohort. To note about this clone: Its specificity is not known.

The protocol was immunoSEQ multiplex PCR, while the TCRdb copy is restricted to in-frame clones and leaves out a portion. In the table there are 260,000 or so clones, roughly 90% of which are singletons. The sequence derives from a young woman in good health and CMV-seronegative. The chain employs TRBV2 and TRBJ1-3; the D gene is possibly TRBD1 (5 bases). The specimen was PBMCs. Written as DNA, the CDR3 is TGTGCCAGCAGTGAAAAGGGGGGAAACACCATATATTTT. Translation: CASSEKGGNTIYF.